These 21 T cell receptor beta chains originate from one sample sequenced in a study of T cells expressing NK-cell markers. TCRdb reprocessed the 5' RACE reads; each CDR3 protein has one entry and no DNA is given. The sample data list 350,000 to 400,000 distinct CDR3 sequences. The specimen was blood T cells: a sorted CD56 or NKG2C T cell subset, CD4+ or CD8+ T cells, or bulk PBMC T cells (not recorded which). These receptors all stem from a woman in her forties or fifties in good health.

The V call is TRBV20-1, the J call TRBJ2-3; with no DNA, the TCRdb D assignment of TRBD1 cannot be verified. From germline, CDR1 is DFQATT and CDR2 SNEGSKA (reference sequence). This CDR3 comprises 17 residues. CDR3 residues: CSARDKPRGLNYYTQYF.

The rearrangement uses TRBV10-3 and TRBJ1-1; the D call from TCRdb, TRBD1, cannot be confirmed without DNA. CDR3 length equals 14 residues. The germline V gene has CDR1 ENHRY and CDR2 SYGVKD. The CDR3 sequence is CAISEVGANTEAFF.

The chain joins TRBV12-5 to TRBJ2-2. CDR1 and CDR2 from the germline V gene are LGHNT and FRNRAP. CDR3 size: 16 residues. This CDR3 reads CASGLVLSGTTGELFF. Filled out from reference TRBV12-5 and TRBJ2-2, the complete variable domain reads DARVTQTPRHKVTEMGQEVTMRCQPILGHNTVFWYRQTMMQGLELLAYFRNRAPLDDSGMPKDRFSAEMPDATLATLKIQPSEPRDSAVYFCASGLVLSGTTGELFFGEGSRLTVL.

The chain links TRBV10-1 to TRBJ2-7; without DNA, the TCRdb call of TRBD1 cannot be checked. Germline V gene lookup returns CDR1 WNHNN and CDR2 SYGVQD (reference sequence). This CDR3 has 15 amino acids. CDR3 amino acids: CASSESSGQAYEQYF.

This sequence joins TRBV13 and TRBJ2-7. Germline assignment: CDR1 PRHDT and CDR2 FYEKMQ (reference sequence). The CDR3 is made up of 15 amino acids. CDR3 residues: CASSFREDEVYEQYF.

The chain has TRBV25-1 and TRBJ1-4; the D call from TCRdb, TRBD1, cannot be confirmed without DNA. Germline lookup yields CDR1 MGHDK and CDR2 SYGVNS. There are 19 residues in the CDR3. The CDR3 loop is CASSHLPGQGWAANEKLFF. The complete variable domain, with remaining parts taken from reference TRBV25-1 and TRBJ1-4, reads EADIYQTPRYLVIGTGKKITLECSQTMGHDKMYWYQQDPGMELHLIHYSYGVNSTEKGDLSSESTVSRIRTEHFPLTLESARPSHTSQYLCASSHLPGQGWAANEKLFFGSGTQLSVL.

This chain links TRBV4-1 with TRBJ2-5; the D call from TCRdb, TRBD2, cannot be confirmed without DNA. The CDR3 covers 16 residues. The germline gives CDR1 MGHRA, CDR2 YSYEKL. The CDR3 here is CASSQVATGGQETQYF.

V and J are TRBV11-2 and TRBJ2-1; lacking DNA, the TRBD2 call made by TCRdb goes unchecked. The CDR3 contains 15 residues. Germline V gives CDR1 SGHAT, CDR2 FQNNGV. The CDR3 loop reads CASSSGTSGLSEQFF.

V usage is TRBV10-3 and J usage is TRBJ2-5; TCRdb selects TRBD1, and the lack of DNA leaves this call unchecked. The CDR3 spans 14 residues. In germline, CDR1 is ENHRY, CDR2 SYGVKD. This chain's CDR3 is CAISAGGAKETQYF.

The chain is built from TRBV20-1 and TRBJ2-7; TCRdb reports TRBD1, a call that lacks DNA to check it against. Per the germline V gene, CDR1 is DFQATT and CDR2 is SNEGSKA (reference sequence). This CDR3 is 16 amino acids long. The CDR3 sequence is CSAREVRTGFAYEQYF.

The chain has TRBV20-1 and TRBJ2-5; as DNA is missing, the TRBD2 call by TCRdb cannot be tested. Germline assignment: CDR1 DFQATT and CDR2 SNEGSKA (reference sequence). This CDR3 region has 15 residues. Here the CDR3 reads CSASRAGAGMLDQYF.

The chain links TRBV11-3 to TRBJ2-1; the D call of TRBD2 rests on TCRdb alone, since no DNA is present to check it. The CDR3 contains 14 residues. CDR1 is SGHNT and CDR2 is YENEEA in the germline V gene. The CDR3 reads CATAGRYPDNEQFF.

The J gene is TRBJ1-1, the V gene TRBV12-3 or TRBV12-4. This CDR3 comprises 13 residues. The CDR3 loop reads CASSLGLHTEAFF.

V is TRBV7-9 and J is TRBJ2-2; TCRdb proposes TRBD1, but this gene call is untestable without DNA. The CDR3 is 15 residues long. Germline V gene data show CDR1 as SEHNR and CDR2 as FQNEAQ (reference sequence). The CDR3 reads CASRPDLRVTGELFF. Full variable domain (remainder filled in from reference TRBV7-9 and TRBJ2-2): DTGVSQNPRHKITKRGQNVTFRCDPISEHNRLYWYRQTLGQGPEFLTYFQNEAQLEKSRLLSDRFSAERPKGSFSTLEIQRTEQGDSAMYLCASRPDLRVTGELFFGEGSRLTVL.

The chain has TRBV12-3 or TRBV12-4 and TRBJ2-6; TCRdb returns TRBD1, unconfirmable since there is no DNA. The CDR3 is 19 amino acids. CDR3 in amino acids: CASSTLLMRGNSGANVLTF.

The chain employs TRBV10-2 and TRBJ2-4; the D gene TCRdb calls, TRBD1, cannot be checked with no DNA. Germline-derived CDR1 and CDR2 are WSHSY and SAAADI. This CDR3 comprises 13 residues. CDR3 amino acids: CASSSPGVNIQYF.

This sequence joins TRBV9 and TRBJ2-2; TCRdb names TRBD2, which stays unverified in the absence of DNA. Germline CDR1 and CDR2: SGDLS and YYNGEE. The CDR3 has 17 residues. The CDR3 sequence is CASSVLAGDLNAGELFF.

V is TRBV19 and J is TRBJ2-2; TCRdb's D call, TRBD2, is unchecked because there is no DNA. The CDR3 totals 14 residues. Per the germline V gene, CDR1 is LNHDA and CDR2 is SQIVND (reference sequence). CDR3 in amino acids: CASRWDSNTGELFF.

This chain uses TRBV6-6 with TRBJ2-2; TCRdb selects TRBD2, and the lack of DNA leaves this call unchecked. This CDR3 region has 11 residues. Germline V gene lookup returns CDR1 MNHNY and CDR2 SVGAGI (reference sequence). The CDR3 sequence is CASSPLRELFF.

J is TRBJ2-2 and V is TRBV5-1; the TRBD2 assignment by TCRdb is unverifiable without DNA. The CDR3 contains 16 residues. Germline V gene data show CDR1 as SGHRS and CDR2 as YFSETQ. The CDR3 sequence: CASSTRQGGLAGELFF.

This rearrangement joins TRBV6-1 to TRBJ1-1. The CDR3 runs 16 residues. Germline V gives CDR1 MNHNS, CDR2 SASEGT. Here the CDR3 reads CASSHSGRGVNTGAFF.